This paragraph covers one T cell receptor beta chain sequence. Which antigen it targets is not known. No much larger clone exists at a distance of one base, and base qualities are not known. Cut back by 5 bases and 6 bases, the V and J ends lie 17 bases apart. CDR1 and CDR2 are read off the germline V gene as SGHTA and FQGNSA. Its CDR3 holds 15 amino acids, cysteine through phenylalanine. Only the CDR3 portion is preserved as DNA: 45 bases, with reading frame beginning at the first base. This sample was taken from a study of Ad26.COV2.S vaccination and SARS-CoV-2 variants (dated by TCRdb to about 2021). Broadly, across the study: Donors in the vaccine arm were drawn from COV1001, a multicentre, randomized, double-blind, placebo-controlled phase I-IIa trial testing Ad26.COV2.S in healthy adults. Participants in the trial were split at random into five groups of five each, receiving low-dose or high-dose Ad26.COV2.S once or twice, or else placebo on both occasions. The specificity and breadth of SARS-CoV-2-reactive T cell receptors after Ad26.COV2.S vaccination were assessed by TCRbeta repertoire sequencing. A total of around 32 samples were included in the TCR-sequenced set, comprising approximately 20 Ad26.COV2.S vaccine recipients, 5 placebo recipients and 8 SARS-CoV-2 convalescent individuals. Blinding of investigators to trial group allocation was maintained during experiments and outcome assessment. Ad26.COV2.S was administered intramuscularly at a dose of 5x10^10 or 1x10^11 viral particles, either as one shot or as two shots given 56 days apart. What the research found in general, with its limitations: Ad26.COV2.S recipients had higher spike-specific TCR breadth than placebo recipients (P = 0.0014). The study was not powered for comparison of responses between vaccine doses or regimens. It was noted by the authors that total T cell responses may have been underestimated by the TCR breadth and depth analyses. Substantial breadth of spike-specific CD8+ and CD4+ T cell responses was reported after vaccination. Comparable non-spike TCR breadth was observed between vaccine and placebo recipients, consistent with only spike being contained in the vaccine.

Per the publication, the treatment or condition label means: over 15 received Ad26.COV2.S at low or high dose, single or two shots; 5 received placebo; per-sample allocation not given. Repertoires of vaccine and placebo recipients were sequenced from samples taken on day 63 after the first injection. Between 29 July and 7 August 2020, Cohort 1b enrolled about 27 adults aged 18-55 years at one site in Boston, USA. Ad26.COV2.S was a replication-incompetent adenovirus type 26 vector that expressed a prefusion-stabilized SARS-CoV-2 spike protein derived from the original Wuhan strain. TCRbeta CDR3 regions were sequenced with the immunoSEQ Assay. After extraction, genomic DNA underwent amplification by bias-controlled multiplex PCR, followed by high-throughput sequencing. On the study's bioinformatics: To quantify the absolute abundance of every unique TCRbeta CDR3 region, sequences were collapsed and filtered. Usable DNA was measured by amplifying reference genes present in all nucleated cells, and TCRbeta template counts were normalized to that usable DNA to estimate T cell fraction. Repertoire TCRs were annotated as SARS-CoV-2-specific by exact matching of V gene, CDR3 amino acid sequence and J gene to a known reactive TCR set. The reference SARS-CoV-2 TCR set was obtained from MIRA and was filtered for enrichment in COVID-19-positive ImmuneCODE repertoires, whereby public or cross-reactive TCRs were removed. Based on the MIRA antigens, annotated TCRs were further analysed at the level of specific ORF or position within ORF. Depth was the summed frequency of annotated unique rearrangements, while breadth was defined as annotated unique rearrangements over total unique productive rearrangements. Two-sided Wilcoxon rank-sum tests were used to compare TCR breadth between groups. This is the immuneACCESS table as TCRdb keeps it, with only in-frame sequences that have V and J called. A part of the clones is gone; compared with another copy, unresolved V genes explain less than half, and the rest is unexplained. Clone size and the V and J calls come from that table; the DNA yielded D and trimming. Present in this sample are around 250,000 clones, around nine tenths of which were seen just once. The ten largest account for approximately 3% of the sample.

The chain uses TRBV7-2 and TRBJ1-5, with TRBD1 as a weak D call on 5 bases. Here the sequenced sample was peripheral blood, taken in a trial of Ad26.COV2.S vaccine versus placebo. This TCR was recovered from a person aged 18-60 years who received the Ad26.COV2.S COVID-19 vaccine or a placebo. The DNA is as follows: TGTGCCAGCAGCGCCCGGGGGGGACGTTTTCAGCCCCAGCATTTT. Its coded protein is CASSARGGRFQPQHF.